These T cell receptor beta chains were read from a single sample in a study of blood T cell repertoires in COVID-19. Assay used: immunoSEQ multiplex PCR; TCRdb lists only in-frame clones, some missing. The sample includes 150,000 to 250,000 clones, approximately 84% seen only once; the top ten take around 6.9%. Sequences were obtained from peripheral blood. The receptor source for this set is a human donor with acute or convalescent COVID-19. The donor label of this sample is uncertain. The CDR3 runs from the conserved cysteine through the conserved F or W. D genes are given only for firm matches. Only part of the rows carry a size: once, few, many, or a class if the clone is expanded.

v_gene: TRBV11-2
d_gene: TRBD1
abundance: NA
j_gene: TRBJ2-7
CDR3aa: CASSLGQGEGEQYF
CDR3nt: TGTGCCAGCAGCTTGGGACAGGGAGAAGGCGAGCAGTACTTC

v_gene: TRBV2
d_gene: TRBD1
abundance: NA
j_gene: TRBJ2-1
CDR3aa: CASNLGQGTALNEQFF
CDR3nt: TGTGCCAGCAACCTGGGACAGGGGACCGCACTTAATGAGCAGTTCTTC

v_gene: TRBV9
d_gene: TRBD2
abundance: once
j_gene: TRBJ2-1
CDR3aa: CASSVGGAGSSYNEQFF
CDR3nt: TGTGCCAGCAGCGTTGGCGGAGCGGGGAGCTCCTACAATGAGCAGTTCTTC

v_gene: TRBV24-1
d_gene: NA
abundance: NA
j_gene: TRBJ2-3
CDR3aa: CATSAPWTEGETDTQYF
CDR3nt: TGTGCCACCAGTGCTCCCTGGACCGAGGGGGAAACAGATACGCAGTATTTT

v_gene: TRBV3-1/TRBV3-2
d_gene: NA
abundance: NA
j_gene: TRBJ1-5
CDR3aa: CASSQGGGQGPQHF
CDR3nt: TGTGCCAGCAGCCAAGGGGGGGGTCAAGGGCCCCAGCATTTT

v_gene: TRBV27
d_gene: TRBD1
abundance: NA
j_gene: TRBJ2-6
CDR3aa: CASSPRLTGGGANVLTF
CDR3nt: TGTGCCAGCAGTCCAAGACTTACAGGGGGAGGGGCCAACGTCCTGACTTTC

v_gene: TRBV6-5
d_gene: TRBD1
abundance: few
j_gene: TRBJ1-6
CDR3aa: CASSYDRTGRVSHLHF
CDR3nt: TGTGCCAGCAGTTACGACCGGACAGGGAGAGTGAGCCACCTCCACTTT

v_gene: TRBV19
d_gene: TRBD1
abundance: NA
j_gene: TRBJ1-1
CDR3aa: CASSMRQGWNTEAFF
CDR3nt: TGTGCCAGTAGTATGAGACAGGGATGGAACACTGAAGCTTTCTTT

v_gene: TRBV5-4
d_gene: NA
abundance: NA
j_gene: TRBJ2-2
CDR3aa: CASSLGQGRNTGELFF
CDR3nt: TGTGCCAGCAGCTTGGGGCAGGGGAGAAACACCGGGGAGCTGTTTTTT

v_gene: TRBV18
d_gene: TRBD1
abundance: NA
j_gene: TRBJ1-3
CDR3aa: CASSPNGQGLRGNTIYF
CDR3nt: TGTGCCAGCTCACCGAACGGACAGGGGCTAAGAGGAAACACCATATATTTT

v_gene: TRBV2
d_gene: TRBD2
abundance: NA
j_gene: TRBJ2-1
CDR3aa: CASTGGETSGNEQFF
CDR3nt: TGTGCCAGCACCGGCGGGGAAACTAGCGGCAATGAGCAGTTCTTC

v_gene: TRBV27
d_gene: TRBD2
abundance: NA
j_gene: TRBJ2-1
CDR3aa: CASSLKPIAGGYEQFF
CDR3nt: TGTGCCAGCAGTCTTAAGCCGATAGCGGGAGGGTATGAGCAGTTCTTC

v_gene: TRBV30
d_gene: NA
abundance: NA
j_gene: TRBJ1-5
CDR3aa: CAWSVLRGGNQPQHF
CDR3nt: TGTGCCTGGAGTGTACTTAGGGGCGGCAATCAGCCCCAGCATTTT

v_gene: TRBV5-1
d_gene: TRBD1
abundance: NA
j_gene: TRBJ2-2
CDR3aa: CASRAGTGDVGELFF
CDR3nt: TGCGCCAGCAGGGCCGGGACAGGGGACGTCGGGGAGCTGTTTTTT

v_gene: TRBV6-6
d_gene: TRBD1
abundance: NA
j_gene: TRBJ1-5
CDR3aa: CASSHRGQPQHF
CDR3nt: TGTGCCAGCAGTCACAGGGGCCAGCCCCAGCATTTT

v_gene: TRBV7-9
d_gene: NA
abundance: few
j_gene: TRBJ1-4
CDR3aa: CASSVDGRGEKLFF
CDR3nt: TGTGCCAGCAGCGTGGACGGGAGGGGTGAAAAACTGTTTTTT

v_gene: TRBV6-4
d_gene: TRBD1
abundance: NA
j_gene: TRBJ2-1
CDR3aa: CATRQGPSNEQFF
CDR3nt: TGTGCCACCCGACAGGGACCCTCCAATGAGCAGTTCTTC

v_gene: TRBV11-2
d_gene: NA
abundance: NA
j_gene: TRBJ1-5
CDR3aa: CASSLGGRGGNQPQHF
CDR3nt: TGTGCCAGCAGCTTAGGGGGGCGAGGTGGCAATCAGCCCCAGCATTTT

v_gene: TRBV11-2
d_gene: NA
abundance: NA
j_gene: TRBJ1-6
CDR3aa: CASSPRSYNSPLHF
CDR3nt: TGTGCCAGCAGCCCGCGGAGCTATAATTCACCCCTCCACTTT

v_gene: TRBV2
d_gene: NA
abundance: NA
j_gene: TRBJ2-3
CDR3aa: CASIRTVTSTDTQYF
CDR3nt: TGTGCCAGCATCCGTACGGTTACTAGCACAGATACGCAGTATTTT

v_gene: TRBV11-2
d_gene: NA
abundance: NA
j_gene: TRBJ2-7
CDR3aa: CASSLEQLSSYEQYF
CDR3nt: TGTGCCAGCAGCTTAGAACAGCTAAGCTCCTACGAGCAGTACTTC

v_gene: TRBV18
d_gene: TRBD2
abundance: NA
j_gene: TRBJ2-1
CDR3aa: CASSEGISGKNEQFF
CDR3nt: TGTGCCAGCTCGGAGGGGATTAGCGGGAAGAATGAGCAGTTCTTC

v_gene: TRBV6-5
d_gene: TRBD1
abundance: NA
j_gene: TRBJ1-2
CDR3aa: CASSLQGNYGYTF
CDR3nt: TGTGCCAGCAGTTTACAGGGGAACTATGGCTACACCTTC

v_gene: TRBV6-5
d_gene: TRBD2
abundance: NA
j_gene: TRBJ2-1
CDR3aa: CASIKTSGNNEQFF
CDR3nt: TGTGCCAGCATTAAGACTAGCGGTAACAATGAGCAGTTCTTC

v_gene: TRBV5-4
d_gene: TRBD1
abundance: NA
j_gene: TRBJ1-5
CDR3aa: CASSFLRDRAGQPQHF
CDR3nt: TGTGCCAGCAGCTTCCTCCGGGACAGGGCAGGACAGCCCCAGCATTTT

v_gene: TRBV6-5
d_gene: NA
abundance: NA
j_gene: TRBJ1-5
CDR3aa: CASGLERSNQPQHF
CDR3nt: TGTGCCAGCGGGTTGGAGAGGAGCAATCAGCCCCAGCATTTT

v_gene: TRBV29-1
d_gene: NA
abundance: NA
j_gene: TRBJ1-3
CDR3aa: CSANTQGSGNTIYF
CDR3nt: TGCAGCGCCAATACACAGGGCTCTGGAAACACCATATATTTT